One and the same sample provided the 19 T cell receptor beta chains below, sequenced in a study of cytomegalovirus exposure and HLA in healthy donors. Primers included in the PCR were 60 Vbeta and 13 Jbeta primers. Sequencing was performed with immunoSEQ multiplex PCR; in TCRdb, only in-frame clones are kept and a portion is missing. This sample carries roughly 68,000 clones, 60% to 85% of them seen once, and the ten largest clones take approximately 4.7%. The sequenced material came from PBMCs. The receptor source for this set is a male donor in good health and CMV-seropositive.

CDR3 DNA sequence: TGCGCCAGCAGCTTGGGGGGAACGGGGAACGGCCAGTATGAGCAGTTCTTC. As protein: CASSLGGTGNGQYEQFF. The chain is built from TRBV5-1 and TRBJ2-1, with D perhaps TRBD2 (5 bases). This CDR3 has 17 residues. Germline assignment: CDR1 SGHRS and CDR2 YFSETQ. V lost 0 bases and J 8 bases, leaving 21 bases between the germline ends. The full variable domain, with the rest looked up from reference TRBV5-1 and TRBJ2-1, is KAGVTQTPRYLIKTRGQQVTLSCSPISGHRSVSWYQQTPGQGLQFLFEYFSETQRNKGNFPGRFSGRQFSNSRSEMNVSTLELGDSALYLCASSLGGTGNGQYEQFFGPGTRLTVL.

The V call is TRBV13, the J call TRBJ2-6; possibly TRBD2 for D (6 bases). Germline assignment: CDR1 PRHDT and CDR2 FYEKMQ (reference sequence). This CDR3 spans 14 amino acids. Trimming shortened V by 3 bases and J by 3 bases, and 6 bases separated the two germline ends. CDR3 loop: CASSLGGGANVLTF. The CDR3 DNA reads as TGTGCCAGCAGCTTGGGAGGTGGGGCCAACGTCCTGACTTTC.

As for this clone: One junction end does not reproduce the germline sequence, and a read error may be involved. V usage is TRBV7-7 and J usage is TRBJ1-1; D gene unclear. CDR3 length: 13 amino acids. Germline V gene lookup returns CDR1 SSHAT and CDR2 FNYEAQ (reference sequence). CDR3 sequence (DNA): TGTGCTAGCAGTCGTATGGCGAACACTGAAGCTTTCTTT. Amino acids: CASSRMANTEAFF.

This clone was seen a single time. The V gene is TRBV19, the J gene TRBJ1-5, with unresolved D. V shed 4 bases and J shed 0 bases, with 13 bases lying between them. The CDR3 length is 16 residues. CDR1 is LNHDA and CDR2 is SQIVND in the germline V gene (reference sequence). As DNA, the CDR3 is TGTGCCAGTAGTACACCGACGGGGTATAGCAATCAGCCCCAGCATTTT. Residues: CASSTPTGYSNQPQHF.

This sequence joins TRBV5-4 and TRBJ2-3, with no clear D. Trimming left V 1 base short and J 1 base short, with 10 bases between. CDR1 SGHNT and CDR2 YYREEE come from the germline V gene (reference sequence). The CDR3 totals 15 residues. The CDR3 loop reads CASSLILAGTDTQYF. DNA of the CDR3: TGTGCCAGCAGCTTGATTTTGGCGGGCACAGATACGCAGTATTTT. The entire variable domain, with the rest obtained from reference TRBV5-4 and TRBJ2-3, is as follows: ETGVTQSPTHLIKTRGQQVTLRCSSQSGHNTVSWYQQALGQGPQFIFQYYREEENGRGNFPPRFSGLQFPNYSSELNVNALELDDSALYLCASSLILAGTDTQYFGPGTRLTVL.

This chain joins TRBV4-1 and TRBJ1-2; the match to TRBD1 covers 11 bases. Trimming cost V 0 bases and J 8 bases; bases outside gene matches: 5. The CDR3 totals 15 residues. Germline V lookup: CDR1 MGHRA, CDR2 YSYEKL. The CDR3 DNA sequence: TGCGCCAGCAGCCAAGAGGAGGACAGGGGGCAAGGCTACACCTTC. Its translation is CASSQEEDRGQGYTF.

The chain carries TRBV4-3 and TRBJ1-2; TRBD1 matches at 7 bases. Germline CDR1 LGHNA, CDR2 YSLEER. The CDR3 runs to 14 residues. V shed 2 bases, J shed 4 bases, and the junction held 4 bases outside the gene matches. This chain's CDR3 is CASSQTGTVYGYTF. The CDR3 DNA follows: TGCGCCAGCAGCCAAACGGGGACAGTCTATGGCTACACCTTC.

This chain links TRBV14 with TRBJ1-1, with 9 bases that match TRBD1. CDR1 and CDR2 from the germline V gene are SGHDN and FVKESK. V was pared by 4 bases and J by 6 bases, with 9 bases of the junction left unmatched. The length of the CDR3 is 15 residues. The CDR3 bases are TGTGCCAGCAGCCTGCAACAGGGGGCTAGAGCTGAAGCTTTCTTT. Translation gives CASSLQQGARAEAFF. Full variable domain (missing parts from reference TRBV14 and TRBJ1-1): EAGVTQFPSHSVIEKGQTVTLRCDPISGHDNLYWYRRVMGKEIKFLLHFVKESKQDESGMPNNRFLAERTGGTYSTLKVQPAELEDSGVYFCASSLQQGARAEAFFGQGTRLTVV.

V usage is TRBV27 and J usage is TRBJ1-5; no firm D call. Germline V gives CDR1 MNHEY, CDR2 SMNVEV (reference sequence). Trimming removed 4 bases from V and 1 base from J, with 8 bases in between. CDR3 length equals 14 residues. The CDR3 here is CASSSKLSNQPQHF. The CDR3 DNA reads as TGTGCCAGCAGTTCCAAGCTAAGCAATCAGCCCCAGCATTTT.

In this sample, this clone turned up a few times. V gene TRBV5-7 combines with J gene TRBJ1-4; 7 nucleotides align to TRBD1. TRBV5-7 carries the ORF label, with uncertain function. The junction had 9 bases not matched to a gene; V was cut back by 2 bases and J by 14 bases. The CDR3 runs 13 residues. CDR3 loop: CASSLPTGLVLFF. The CDR3 DNA reads TGTGCCAGCAGCTTACCGACAGGGTTAGTGCTGTTTTTT.

V gene TRBV11-3 combines with J gene TRBJ1-3, with a tentative D call TRBD1 (5 bases). There are 18 residues in the CDR3. Trimming shortened V by 0 bases and J by 2 bases, and 17 bases separated the two germline ends. Germline assignment: CDR1 SGHNT and CDR2 YENEEA. CDR3 nucleotides: TGTGCCAGCAGCTTAGATCTAAATGGGGCTGTGCCTGGAAACACCATATATTTT. Translating it yields CASSLDLNGAVPGNTIYF.

This clone has a handful of counts. This chain joins TRBV5-6 and TRBJ1-1, with TRBD1 identical over 9 bases. The junction had 12 bases not matched to a gene; V was cut back by 3 bases and J by 0 bases. The CDR3 length is 18 residues. The V gene's germline CDR1 is SGHDT and CDR2 YYEEEE. DNA of the CDR3: TGTGCCAGCAGCTCCGGGACAGGGCACTCTTTTGTGAACACTGAAGCTTTCTTT. This encodes CASSSGTGHSFVNTEAFF.

V gene TRBV9 combines with J gene TRBJ2-3, with a weak D call TRBD2 (5 bases). The V end was cut by 2 bases, the J end by 6 bases, with 13 bases between. This CDR3 spans 14 amino acids. Germline values: CDR1 SGDLS, CDR2 YYNGEE. The CDR3 nucleotides read TGTGCCAGCAGCGTGAGGGCCCATTCCGATACGCAGTATTTT. Protein sequence: CASSVRAHSDTQYF.

The chain combines TRBV9 with TRBJ2-7, with a tentative D call TRBD1 (5 bases). From germline, CDR1 is SGDLS and CDR2 YYNGEE. Trimming took off 3 bases at V and 3 bases at J, with 19 bases between the two ends. The CDR3 has 16 residues. The CDR3 here is CASSGGVGRAFYEQYF. CDR3 sequence (DNA): TGTGCCAGCAGCGGTGGGGTAGGCAGGGCTTTCTACGAGCAGTACTTC.

This sequence joins TRBV2 and TRBJ2-7; D perhaps matches TRBD2 (5 bases). The CDR3 covers 14 residues. Germline V gives CDR1 SNHLY, CDR2 FYNNEI. Trimming pared 4 bases from V and 7 bases from J, leaving 17 bases between. The CDR3 DNA reads as TGTGCCAGCAGTGCGCAAGCGGATTCGGGGGAGCAGTACTTC. It translates to CASSAQADSGEQYF.

The chain carries TRBV7-3 and TRBJ1-4, with D possibly matching TRBD1 (5 bases). The CDR3 extends over 14 amino acids. The V end lost 4 bases, the J end lost 7 bases, and 13 bases lay between the germline ends. CDR1 and CDR2 (germline): SGHTA, FQGTGA. The CDR3 nucleotides read TGTGCCAGCAGCTATAGGGGTGTAGGTGAAAAACTGTTTTTT. As protein: CASSYRGVGEKLFF. The full variable domain, rest sourced from reference TRBV7-3 and TRBJ1-4, is GAGVSQTPSNKVTEKGKYVELRCDPISGHTALYWYRQSLGQGPEFLIYFQGTGAADDSGLPNDRFFAVRPEGSVSTLKIQRTERGDSAVYLCASSYRGVGEKLFFGSGTQLSVL.

V is TRBV4-3 and J is TRBJ1-2; 9 positions match TRBD1. The germline V gene has CDR1 LGHNA and CDR2 YSLEER. The CDR3 is made up of 14 amino acids. J lost 8 bases, V lost 2 bases, and 6 bases had no gene match. The CDR3 DNA sequence: TGCGCCAGCAGCCAAACAACAGGGGGCAGCGGCTACACCTTC. It specifies CASSQTTGGSGYTF.

The V gene is TRBV5-1, the J gene TRBJ2-1; 7 bases match TRBD2. The CDR3 length is 15 residues. With V trimmed by 4 bases and J by 0 bases, 4 bases remained unmatched. Per the germline V gene, CDR1 is SGHRS and CDR2 is YFSETQ. CDR3 region: CASSTTGGSYNEQFF. The CDR3 nucleotides are TGCGCCAGCAGCACCACGGGGGGCTCCTACAATGAGCAGTTCTTC. Drawing the rest from reference TRBV5-1 and TRBJ2-1, the complete variable domain is KAGVTQTPRYLIKTRGQQVTLSCSPISGHRSVSWYQQTPGQGLQFLFEYFSETQRNKGNFPGRFSGRQFSNSRSEMNVSTLELGDSALYLCASSTTGGSYNEQFFGPGTRLTVL.

V and J are TRBV5-8 and TRBJ2-1; TRBD2 agrees at 10 bases. V lost 2 bases to trimming and J lost 3 bases; unmatched junction nucleotides: 8. CDR3 length equals 17 residues. Germline CDR1 reads SGHTS; CDR2 reads YDEGEE. CDR3: CASSLAFSGGLYNEQFF. CDR3 coding DNA: TGTGCCAGCAGCTTAGCCTTTAGCGGGGGGCTCTACAATGAGCAGTTCTTC.